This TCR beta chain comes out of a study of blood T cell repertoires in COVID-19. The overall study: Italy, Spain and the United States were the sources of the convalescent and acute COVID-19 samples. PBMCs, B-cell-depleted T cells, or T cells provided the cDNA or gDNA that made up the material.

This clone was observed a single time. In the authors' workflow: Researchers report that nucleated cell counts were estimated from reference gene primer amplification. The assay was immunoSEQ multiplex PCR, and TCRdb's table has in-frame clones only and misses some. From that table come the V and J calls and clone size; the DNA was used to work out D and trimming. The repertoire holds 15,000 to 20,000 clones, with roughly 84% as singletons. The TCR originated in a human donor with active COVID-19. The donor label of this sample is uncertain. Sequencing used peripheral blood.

The CDR3 region is CASSSPGQGAGSYEQYF. In DNA, the CDR3 is TGTGCCAGCAGTTCACCAGGACAGGGCGCGGGCTCCTACGAGCAGTACTTC. The rearrangement uses TRBV28 and TRBJ2-7; 8 positions match TRBD1. The CDR3 runs to 17 residues. The J segment lost 0 bases and the V segment lost 4 bases, leaving 11 bases of the junction unmatched. CDR1 is MDHEN, CDR2 SYDVKM, per germline.